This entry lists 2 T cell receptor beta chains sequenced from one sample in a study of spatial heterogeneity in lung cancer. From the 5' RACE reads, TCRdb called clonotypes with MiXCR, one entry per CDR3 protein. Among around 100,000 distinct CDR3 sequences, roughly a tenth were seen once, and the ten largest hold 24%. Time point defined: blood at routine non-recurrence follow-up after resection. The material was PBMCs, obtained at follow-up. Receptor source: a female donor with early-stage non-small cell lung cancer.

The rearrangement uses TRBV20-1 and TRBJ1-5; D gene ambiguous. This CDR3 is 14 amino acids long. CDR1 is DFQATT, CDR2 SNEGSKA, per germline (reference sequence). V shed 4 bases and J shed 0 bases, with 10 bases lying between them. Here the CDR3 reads CSAIRGGSNQPQHF. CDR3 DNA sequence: TGCAGTGCTATACGAGGCGGTAGCAATCAGCCCCAGCATTTT.

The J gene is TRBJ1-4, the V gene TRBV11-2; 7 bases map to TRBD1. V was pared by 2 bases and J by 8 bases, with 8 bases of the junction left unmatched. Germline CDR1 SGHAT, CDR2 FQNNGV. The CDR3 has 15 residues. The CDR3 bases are TGTGCCAGCAGCTTAAGGCGACAGGGCTCCGAAAAACTGTTTTTT. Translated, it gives CASSLRRQGSEKLFF. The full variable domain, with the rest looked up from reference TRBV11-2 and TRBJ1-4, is EAGVAQSPRYKIIEKRQSVAFWCNPISGHATLYWYQQILGQGPKLLIQFQNNGVVDDSQLPKDRFSAERLKGVDSTLKIQPAKLEDSAVYLCASSLRRQGSEKLFFGSGTQLSVL.